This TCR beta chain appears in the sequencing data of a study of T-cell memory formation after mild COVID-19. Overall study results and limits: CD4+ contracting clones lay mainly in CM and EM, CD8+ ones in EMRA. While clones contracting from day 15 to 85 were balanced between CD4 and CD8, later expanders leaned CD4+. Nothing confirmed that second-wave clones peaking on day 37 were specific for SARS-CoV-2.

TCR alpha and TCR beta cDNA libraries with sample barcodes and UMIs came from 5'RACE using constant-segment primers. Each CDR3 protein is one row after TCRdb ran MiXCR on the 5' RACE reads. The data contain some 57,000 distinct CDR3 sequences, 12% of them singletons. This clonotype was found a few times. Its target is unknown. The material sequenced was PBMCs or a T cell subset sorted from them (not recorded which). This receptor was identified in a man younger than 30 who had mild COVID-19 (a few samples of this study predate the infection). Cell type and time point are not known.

CDR3 nucleotides: TGTGCCAGCTCACTCGGACTAGCGGGGGAAGAGACCCAGTACTTC. Its translation is CASSLGLAGEETQYF. The genes are TRBV18 and TRBJ2-5, with TRBD2 matching over 13 bases. Trimming removed 4 bases from V and 3 bases from J; junction bases left unmatched: 2. The CDR3 has 15 residues. The germline CDR1 and CDR2 sequences are KGHSH and LQKENI.